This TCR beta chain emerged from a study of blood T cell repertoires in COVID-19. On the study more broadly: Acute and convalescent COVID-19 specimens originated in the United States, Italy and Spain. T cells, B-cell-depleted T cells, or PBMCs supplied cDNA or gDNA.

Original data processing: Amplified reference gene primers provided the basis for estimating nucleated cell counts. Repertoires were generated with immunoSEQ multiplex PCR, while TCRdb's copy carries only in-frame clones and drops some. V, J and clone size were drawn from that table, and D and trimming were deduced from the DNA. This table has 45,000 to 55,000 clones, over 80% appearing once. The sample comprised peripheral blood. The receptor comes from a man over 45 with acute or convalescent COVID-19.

The CDR3 spells CASSPLKQGRASTEAFF. CDR3 in DNA: TGTGCCAGCAGCCCCCTGAAGCAGGGTAGGGCGAGCACTGAAGCTTTCTTT. The chain employs TRBV28 and TRBJ1-1; tentatively, D is TRBD1 (5 bases). V was trimmed by 6 bases and J by 4 bases, leaving 24 bases between them. The CDR3 is 17 residues long. Per germline, CDR1 MDHEN and CDR2 SYDVKM. Based on the CDR3 plus reference TRBV28 and TRBJ1-1, the full variable domain is DVKVTQSSRYLVKRTGEKVFLECVQDMDHENMFWYRQDPGLGLRLIYFSYDVKMKEKGDIPEGYSVSREKKERFSLILESASTNQTSMYLCASSPLKQGRASTEAFFGQGTRLTVV.